Included here is one T cell receptor (beta chain) sequence, with context. The authors' processing: Estimation of nucleated cell counts relied on the amplification of reference gene primers. Data came from immunoSEQ multiplex PCR; TCRdb stores just in-frame clones and leaves some out. V and J calls plus clone size are reproduced from that table; the DNA served to infer D and trimming. The top ten hold approximately 3% of the sample, which has 150,000 to 200,000 clones, 84% seen once. The sample belongs to a study of blood T cell repertoires in COVID-19. This CDR3 is 16 amino acids long. The germline CDR1 and CDR2 sequences are SEHNR and FQNEAQ (reference sequence). After removal of 5 bases from V and 2 bases from J, the junction contained 7 bases not matched to a gene. Each exposed participant met a COVID-19 case in the 2 weeks preceding study entry.

The specimen was PBMCs or T cells enriched from blood (not recorded which). This clonotype was sampled from a woman aged 25 to 45 who had been exposed to COVID-19. The chain combines TRBV7-9 with TRBJ2-1, with 9 bases aligning to TRBD2. The CDR3 here is CASSPVAGEAYNEQFF. The CDR3 DNA follows: TGTGCCAGCAGCCCCGTAGCGGGGGAGGCCTACAATGAGCAGTTCTTC.